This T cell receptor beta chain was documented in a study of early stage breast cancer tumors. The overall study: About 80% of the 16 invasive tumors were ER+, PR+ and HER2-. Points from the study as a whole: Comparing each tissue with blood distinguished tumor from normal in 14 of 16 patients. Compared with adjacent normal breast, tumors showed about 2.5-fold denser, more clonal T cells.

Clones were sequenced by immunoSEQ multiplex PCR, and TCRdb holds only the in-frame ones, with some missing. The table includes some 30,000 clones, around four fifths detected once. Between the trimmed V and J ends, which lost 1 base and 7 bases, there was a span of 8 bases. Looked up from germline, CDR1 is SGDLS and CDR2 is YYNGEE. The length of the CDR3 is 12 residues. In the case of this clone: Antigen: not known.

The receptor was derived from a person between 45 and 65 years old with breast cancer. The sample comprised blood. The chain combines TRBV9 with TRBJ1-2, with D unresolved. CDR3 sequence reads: CASSVQETGYTF. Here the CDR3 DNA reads TGTGCCAGCAGCGTACAGGAGACTGGCTACACCTTC.